This T cell receptor beta chain was identified in a study of metastatic and nonmetastatic thyroid tumors (dated by TCRdb to 2018 to 2021). With regard to the full study: Repertoires were compared across peripheral blood and tumor or nodule tissue samples from malignant and benign thyroid patients.

Libraries were constructed by PCR. Sequencer: Illumina HiSeq 4000. The TCR beta-chain CDR3 region of each patient was profiled by high-throughput sequencing. The paper's data handling went like this. CDR3 differences across clinicopathological groups were used to build a classifier for discriminating distant-metastatic papillary thyroid cancer patients. The Shannon index was used to assess repertoire diversity, and the Morisita-Horn index was used to assess tumor-blood repertoire similarity. TCRdb applied fastp at Q25 and MiXCR to the public reads, then kept only in-frame beta chains. The V and J calls were determined by TCRdb, not by the authors. Present in this sample are around 15,000 clones, approximately 25% of which were seen just once. The ten largest clones add up to approximately 22% of the sample. Study-wide findings and limitations: TCR beta diversity was reported as significantly higher in malignant tumors than in benign nodules, in both blood and tumor samples.

On this clone itself: Its antigen remains unidentified. An end of the junction does not agree with germline; a read error may underlie this.

No patient had received any treatment before thyroid surgery. Using T-cell receptor beta sequencing, the study looked back at clinical samples from patients collected from about 2011 to 2018. The sample taken for sequencing was tumor tissue. This clonotype was sampled from a female donor with papillary thyroid cancer or a benign thyroid nodule (not recorded which). Some clones in this sample may be carry-over from other donors' samples.

CDR3 sequence: CASSSTETNEQHF. Here is the DNA: TGCGCCAGCAGTAGTACAGAGACTAACGAGCAGCACTTC. The V and J genes are TRBV5-1 and TRBJ2-7, and perhaps TRBD2 as D gene, on 5 matching bases. Including the terminal cysteine and phenylalanine, the CDR3 comprises 13 residues. CDR3 DNA only is kept here, 39 bases in frame from base 1. The germline V gene gives CDR1 as SGHRS and CDR2 as YFSETQ. Full variable domain (CDR3 extended with the reference TRBV5-1 and TRBJ2-7 proteins): KAGVTQTPRYLIKTRGQQVTLSCSPISGHRSVSWYQQTPGQGLQFLFEYFSETQRNKGNFPGRFSGRQFSNSRSEMNVSTLELGDSALYLCASSSTETNEQHFGPGTRLTVT.